Listed here are 5 T cell receptor beta chains from one sample, sequenced in a study of cytotoxic CD8 clonotypes in ibrutinib-treated CLL. Generated by immunoSEQ multiplex PCR, the TCRdb table keeps only in-frame clones and is missing some. The data show hundreds of thousands of clones, 70% seen once. The specimen comprised PBMCs, sampled after 24 months of ibrutinib treatment. Receptors originate from a human donor with chronic lymphocytic leukemia.

This clone was seen just once. This chain links TRBV7-2 with TRBJ2-7; 14 nucleotides line up with TRBD2. V lost 5 bases, J lost 7 bases, and 7 bases stayed unmatched. The CDR3 is 15 residues long. The V gene's germline CDR1 is SGHTA and CDR2 FQGNSA. For the CDR3, the DNA is TGTGCCAGCAGCACCGGGACTAGCGGGAGTCGAGAGCAGTACTTC. Its protein product is CASSTGTSGSREQYF.

This clone was picked up one time. The chain's CDR3 is CASSRVEYEQYF. The CDR3 nucleotides read TGTGCCAGCAGCCGGGTGGAGTACGAGCAGTACTTC. V and J are TRBV13 and TRBJ2-7; D is undetermined. Trimming removed 5 bases at V and 4 bases at J, with 9 bases between. The CDR3 is 12 residues long. The germline V gene has CDR1 PRHDT and CDR2 FYEKMQ (reference sequence).

The chain joins TRBV6-5 to TRBJ1-5; tentative D call: TRBD1 (6 bases). V dropped 6 bases and J dropped 0 bases, with 12 bases sitting between them. This CDR3 spans 15 amino acids. Germline lookup yields CDR1 MNHEY and CDR2 SVGAGI. The CDR3 loop is CASRAGHRSNQPQHF. The CDR3 nucleotides are TGTGCCAGCAGGGCGGGACACCGTAGCAATCAGCCCCAGCATTTT.

V is TRBV27 and J is TRBJ2-3; 7 bases are a match to TRBD1. The ends lost 5 bases at V and 2 bases at J; junction bases unmatched: 22. The CDR3 is 20 residues long. Germline loops: CDR1 MNHEY, CDR2 SMNVEV (reference sequence). CDR3 DNA sequence: TGTGCCAGCAGTCCTCAAGGATGGACCACTGGACAGGCCCTCACAGATACGCAGTATTTT. Translated: CASSPQGWTTGQALTDTQYF.

The chain links TRBV18 to TRBJ1-3; D gene unclear. Trimming removed 3 bases from V and 0 bases from J, with 9 bases in between. In germline, CDR1 is KGHSH, CDR2 LQKENI. There are 15 residues in the CDR3. The CDR3 bases are TGTGCCAGCTCACCGTTGGGTTCCTCTGGAAACACCATATATTTT. Translation gives CASSPLGSSGNTIYF.